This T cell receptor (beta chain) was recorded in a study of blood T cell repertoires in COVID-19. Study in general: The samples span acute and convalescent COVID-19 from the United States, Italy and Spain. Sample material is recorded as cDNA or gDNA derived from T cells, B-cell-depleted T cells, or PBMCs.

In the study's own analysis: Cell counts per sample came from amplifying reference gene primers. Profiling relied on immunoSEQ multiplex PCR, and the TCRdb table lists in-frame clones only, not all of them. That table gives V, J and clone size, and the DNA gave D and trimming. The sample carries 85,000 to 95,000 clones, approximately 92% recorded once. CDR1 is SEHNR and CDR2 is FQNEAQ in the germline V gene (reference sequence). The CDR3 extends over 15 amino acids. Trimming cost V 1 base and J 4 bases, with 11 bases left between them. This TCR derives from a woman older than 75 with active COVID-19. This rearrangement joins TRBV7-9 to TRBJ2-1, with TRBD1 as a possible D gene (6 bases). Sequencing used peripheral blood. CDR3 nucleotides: TGTGCCAGCAGCTTAGTACAGGGTTTTTACAATGAGCAGTTCTTC. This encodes CASSLVQGFYNEQFF.